One sample yielded the 21 T cell receptor beta chains listed below, sequenced in a study of shared clonotypes between healthy human individuals. Assay: immunoSEQ multiplex PCR; the TCRdb copy retains only in-frame clones and omits some. The sample includes about 1 million clones, under 80% seen only once; the top ten take about 1.4%. Material: memory CD4+ T cells sorted from blood. Subset given: CD45RA-negative fraction. The receptors derive from a man between 18 and 29 years old in good health.

V is TRBV7-6 and J is TRBJ1-1; perhaps TRBD1 as D (5 bases). Looked up from germline, CDR1 is SGHVS and CDR2 is FNYEAQ. This CDR3 is built from 15 residues. The V gene lost 5 bases and the J gene lost 7 bases, with 20 bases spanning the gap. The CDR3 nucleotides are TGTGCCAGCAGCCGAACATATCAGGGTAGGGATGAAGCTTTCTTT. Its protein is CASSRTYQGRDEAFF.

The V and J genes are TRBV12-5 and TRBJ2-7; tentatively, D is TRBD2 (6 bases). The CDR3 has 13 amino acids. Trimming shortened V by 0 bases and J by 6 bases, and 9 bases separated the two germline ends. Germline V CDR1 and CDR2: LGHNT, FRNRAP. CDR3 coding DNA: TGTGCTAGTGGTTTGGTACACGGGGGCGAGCAGTACTTC. Protein: CASGLVHGGEQYF.

The V gene is TRBV6-5, the J gene TRBJ1-4; weak D call: TRBD1 (5 bases). Germline values: CDR1 MNHEY, CDR2 SVGAGI. Trimming removed 6 bases from V and 5 bases from J, with 13 bases in between. This CDR3 is built from 14 residues. CDR3: CASSKGYSNEKLFF. CDR3 bases: TGTGCCAGCAGCAAGGGGTATTCGAATGAAAAACTGTTTTTT.

This clone was recorded a few times. The genes are TRBV30 and TRBJ2-1; D could derive from TRBD1 or TRBD2 (5 bases each). V was pared by 2 bases and J by 10 bases, with 12 bases between. This CDR3 has 12 residues. Per germline, CDR1 GTSNPN and CDR2 SVGIG (reference sequence). The CDR3 DNA reads TGTGCCTGGAGTCCCGGGACGCGCGAGCAGTTCTTC. Protein sequence: CAWSPGTREQFF.

V and J are TRBV10-1 and TRBJ2-7, with D possibly matching TRBD1 (6 bases). The V and J ends lost 6 bases and 7 bases respectively, with 19 bases between them. Germline CDR1 is WNHNN and CDR2 is SYGVQD (reference sequence). The length of the CDR3 is 14 residues. CDR3 protein: CASSPSGDGREQYF. The CDR3 nucleotides read TGCGCCAGCAGCCCGTCAGGGGATGGTAGGGAGCAGTACTTC.

This clone has just a few counts. The chain joins TRBV9 to TRBJ1-1; possible D gene TRBD1, 6 bases. Deletions cut 2 bases from V and 4 bases from J, with 15 bases between. This CDR3 contains 15 residues. The V gene's germline CDR1 is SGDLS and CDR2 YYNGEE. The CDR3 bases are TGTGCCAGCAGCGTTGACCAGGGGCTTGGCACTGAAGCTTTCTTT. It codes for CASSVDQGLGTEAFF. The full variable domain, in which reference TRBV9 and TRBJ1-1 provide the parts outside the CDR3, is DSGVTQTPKHLITATGQRVTLRCSPRSGDLSVYWYQQSLDQGLQFLIQYYNGEERAKGNILERFSAQQFPDLHSELNLSSLELGDSALYFCASSVDQGLGTEAFFGQGTRLTVV.

V is TRBV5-1 and J is TRBJ2-7; perhaps TRBD1 as D (6 bases). The CDR3 runs to 16 residues. Trimming shortened V by 2 bases and J by 5 bases, and 20 bases separated the two germline ends. The germline V gene encodes CDR1 SGHRS and CDR2 YFSETQ. The DNA for the CDR3 is TGCGCCAGCAGCTTAGGACAGCCTCTCCTAAGGGACGAGCAGTACTTC. It specifies CASSLGQPLLRDEQYF.

The gene calls are TRBV19 and TRBJ2-3, with D uncertain. The V end lost 5 bases, the J end lost 0 bases, and 9 bases lay between the germline ends. CDR3 size: 14 residues. Germline V gene lookup returns CDR1 LNHDA and CDR2 SQIVND (reference sequence). The CDR3 bases are TGTGCCAGTAGTCTTCAGGTTAGCACAGATACGCAGTATTTT. Its protein is CASSLQVSTDTQYF.

This chain connects TRBV5-1 to TRBJ2-2; no definite D call. The germline gives CDR1 SGHRS, CDR2 YFSETQ. Trimming shortened V by 4 bases and J by 4 bases, and 11 bases separated the two germline ends. The CDR3 contains 14 residues. The CDR3: CASSQRQTTGELFF. DNA for the CDR3: TGCGCCAGCAGCCAACGACAAACCACCGGGGAGCTGTTTTTT.

In its sample, this clone was seen once. V and J are TRBV30 and TRBJ1-6; tentatively, D is TRBD1 (6 bases). Between the trimmed V and J ends, which lost 1 base and 9 bases, there was a span of 10 bases. CDR3 size: 13 residues. The germline gives CDR1 GTSNPN, CDR2 SVGIG (reference sequence). DNA for the CDR3: TGTGCCTGGAGTGAACAGGGTGTTTCACCCCTCCACTTT. Translated: CAWSEQGVSPLHF.

The sample holds a few counts of this clone. Sequence at one end of the junction differs from germline and may be a read error. Other DNA sequences from this sample encode an identical CDR3 as well. The chain is built from TRBV6-5 and TRBJ2-5, with TRBD1 matching 7 bases. From germline, CDR1 is MNHEY and CDR2 SVGAGI. CDR3 length: 13 amino acids. Here the CDR3 reads CASSNSGGETQYF. The CDR3 DNA follows: TGTGCCAGCAGTAACTCAGGGGGTGAGACCCAGTACTTC.

The chain combines TRBV27 with TRBJ2-7; D is unclear. CDR1 MNHEY and CDR2 SMNVEV come from the germline V gene (reference sequence). V lost 6 bases to trimming and J lost 0 bases, with 15 bases between them. CDR3 length equals 15 residues. CDR3 amino acids: CASRLGRSSSYEQYF. CDR3 DNA: TGTGCCAGCAGGCTCGGACGGAGTAGCTCCTACGAGCAGTACTTC.

The rearrangement uses TRBV5-1 and TRBJ1-4; 7 nucleotides align to TRBD1. Per the germline V gene, CDR1 is SGHRS and CDR2 is YFSETQ. The trim removed 4 bases at V and 3 bases at J, leaving 6 bases unmatched. This CDR3 spans 15 amino acids. CDR3 loop: CASSLQTGSNEKLFF. CDR3 sequence (DNA): TGCGCCAGCAGCCTCCAGACAGGGTCTAATGAAAAACTGTTTTTT.

V is TRBV28 and J is TRBJ1-3, with TRBD1 matching over 7 bases. CDR1 and CDR2 from the germline V gene are MDHEN and SYDVKM. The CDR3 spans 14 residues. Trimming at V came to 5 bases and at J to 7 bases, leaving 8 bases not matched to a gene. CDR3 bases: TGTGCCAGCAGTCAGACAGGGTCCGCCAACACCATATATTTT. Amino acid sequence: CASSQTGSANTIYF.

The chain combines TRBV5-4 with TRBJ1-4, with D unresolved. The CDR3 is 14 residues long. The V and J ends lost 7 bases and 3 bases respectively, with 13 bases between them. CDR1 and CDR2 (germline): SGHNT, YYREEE (reference sequence). The DNA for the CDR3 is TGTGCCAGCCAACGGGCGGGCGCTAATGAAAAACTGTTTTTT. Its translation is CASQRAGANEKLFF.

This sequence joins TRBV19 and TRBJ1-5; D might be TRBD1 (5 bases). V lost 5 bases and J 4 bases, leaving 18 bases between the germline ends. From germline, CDR1 is LNHDA and CDR2 SQIVND (reference sequence). The CDR3 is 16 amino acids. Here the CDR3 DNA reads TGTGCCAGTAGTGCGGCGGGGGGAAAGGGTAATCAGCCCCAGCATTTT. It codes for CASSAAGGKGNQPQHF.

The rearrangement uses TRBV29-1 and TRBJ1-1, with 9 bases matching TRBD1. The germline V gene has CDR1 SQVTM and CDR2 ANQGSEA. The CDR3 is made up of 15 amino acids. J gave up 0 bases and V 7 bases, and 9 bases lay outside the gene matches. CDR3 region: CSARTGENMNTEAFF. CDR3 sequence (DNA): TGCAGCGCAAGGACAGGGGAAAACATGAACACTGAAGCTTTCTTT.

Concerning this clone itself: This CDR3 is also generated by other DNA sequences in the sample. V gene TRBV6-1 combines with J gene TRBJ2-7, with TRBD1 matching 10 bases. Germline CDR1 MNHNS, CDR2 SASEGT. The ends lost 4 bases at V and 4 bases at J; junction bases unmatched: 1. The CDR3 has 13 amino acids. CDR3 protein: CASSGDRGYEQYF. The CDR3 region has the DNA TGTGCCAGCAGTGGGGACAGGGGATACGAGCAGTACTTC.

About this clone: Other DNA sequences in the sample encode the same CDR3. The V call is TRBV6-6, the J call TRBJ2-5, with D uncertain. Germline lookup yields CDR1 MNHNY and CDR2 SVGAGI (reference sequence). The CDR3 length is 11 residues. V lost 5 bases and J 3 bases, leaving 4 bases between the germline ends. CDR3 DNA sequence: TGTGCCAGCAGTCTTAAAGAGACCCAGTACTTC. Protein product: CASSLKETQYF.

This sequence joins TRBV19 and TRBJ2-1; D gene uncertain. Per the germline V gene, CDR1 is LNHDA and CDR2 is SQIVND (reference sequence). Trimming took 1 base from V and 6 from J, leaving 7 bases between them. This CDR3 is 13 amino acids long. The DNA of the CDR3 is TGTGCCAGTAGTATAGTACAAGGCAATGAGCAGTTCTTC. As protein: CASSIVQGNEQFF.

This clone was seen many times. V and J are TRBV10-1 and TRBJ2-5; 7 bases are a match to TRBD1. The V segment lost 5 bases and the J segment 2 bases; nucleotides outside the gene matches: 8. CDR3 length: 15 amino acids. Germline-derived CDR1 and CDR2 are WNHNN and SYGVQD (reference sequence). The CDR3 protein is CASSPQGPLQETQYF. In DNA, the CDR3 is TGCGCCAGCAGTCCACAGGGGCCCCTTCAAGAGACCCAGTACTTC.